This entry describes one T cell receptor beta chain. Its matching antigen is unknown. Clones were sequenced by immunoSEQ multiplex PCR, and TCRdb holds only the in-frame ones, with some missing. The sample consists of some 92,000 clones, roughly nine tenths of them appearing once. V lost 1 base and J lost 7, with 12 bases in between. Germline CDR1 and CDR2: SGDLS and YYNGEE. This CDR3 has 14 amino acids. These data come from a study of T cell responses to AZD1222 COVID-19 vaccine. Overall study context: Second-dose schedules of about 4 or about 12 weeks were combined.

Study conclusions and caveats: Nearly half of spike-specific TCRs reportedly target unmutated variant regions. The study sampled repertoires only after the peak T cell response. Seropositive at baseline were only a handful of AZD1222 recipients.

The material was peripheral blood, obtained on day 0 of AZD1222 vaccination. The receptor was derived from an adult in good health. The gene calls are TRBV9 and TRBJ2-1; D could derive from TRBD1 or TRBD2 (6 bases each). The CDR3 DNA is TGTGCCAGCAGCGTAAGGGGGGCCGGGAATGAGCAGTTCTTC. Translated: CASSVRGAGNEQFF. Full variable domain (missing parts from reference TRBV9 and TRBJ2-1): DSGVTQTPKHLITATGQRVTLRCSPRSGDLSVYWYQQSLDQGLQFLIQYYNGEERAKGNILERFSAQQFPDLHSELNLSSLELGDSALYFCASSVRGAGNEQFFGPGTRLTVL.